These 20 T cell receptor beta chains were sequenced from one sample in a study of T-cell reconstitution after alpha-beta-depleted transplantation in children. A TCRbeta library incorporating unique molecular identifiers was prepared. TCRdb itself ran the PCR reads through MiXCR, one entry per CDR3 protein. Here the sample spans around 670,000 distinct CDR3 sequences, roughly 14% being singletons. The source was PBMCs, collected before TCRalphabeta/CD19-depleted stem cell transplant. The receptors come from a girl aged 2-9 years with congenital amegakaryocytic thrombocytopenia, due to receive a stem cell transplant.

The V and J genes are TRBV12-3 or TRBV12-4 and TRBJ2-2; D is perhaps TRBD1 or TRBD2 (5 bases each). The CDR3 is made up of 18 amino acids. V was clipped by 5 bases and J by 6 bases, with 25 bases between them. The DNA for the CDR3 is TGTGCCAGCAGTCCATTGGGGACGACAGTAGGGTTCGCCGGGGAGCTGTTTTTT. It translates to CASSPLGTTVGFAGELFF.

This clonotype was observed at least ten times. In DNA, the CDR3 is TGCAGTGCTCAAAGTTTTCAGACTGGGTCCGGGGAGCTGTTTTTT. Its translation is CSAQSFQTGSGELFF. The chain combines TRBV20-1 with TRBJ2-2; D remains ambiguous. Per germline, CDR1 DFQATT and CDR2 SNEGSKA (reference sequence). The CDR3 has 15 residues. Trimming took 5 bases from V and 6 from J, leaving 19 bases between them.

This clonotype was seen ten or more times. The V call is TRBV20-1, the J call TRBJ2-2; TRBD2 might be the D (5 bases). Deletions cut 1 base from V and 7 bases from J, with 10 bases between. CDR3 length equals 13 residues. Germline values: CDR1 DFQATT, CDR2 SNEGSKA (reference sequence). CDR3 sequence reads: CSARASSVGELFF. CDR3 DNA: TGCAGTGCTAGAGCTAGCTCTGTCGGGGAGCTGTTTTTT.

The V gene is TRBV5-1, the J gene TRBJ2-1; D uncertain. The CDR3 totals 16 residues. Germline values: CDR1 SGHRS, CDR2 YFSETQ. V lost 4 bases, J lost 0 bases, and 14 bases lay in between. The CDR3 sequence: CASSGLAESSYNEQFF. CDR3 bases: TGCGCCAGCAGCGGCTTGGCGGAGAGCTCCTACAATGAGCAGTTCTTC.

This clonotype occurred a few times. V usage is TRBV5-1 and J usage is TRBJ2-7, with D possibly being TRBD1 or TRBD2 (5 bases each). The ends were cut back, 0 bases at V and 4 bases at J, with 20 bases in the middle. Germline CDR1 and CDR2: SGHRS and YFSETQ. There are 17 residues in the CDR3. The CDR3 nucleotides read TGCGCCAGCAGCTTGGGCAGGGACCCCTCGGAGTCTTACGAGCAGTACTTC. It codes for CASSLGRDPSESYEQYF.

In this sample, this clonotype turned up many times. The J gene is TRBJ2-3, the V gene TRBV4-2; D is possibly TRBD1 or TRBD2 (7 bases each). The CDR3 extends over 18 amino acids. Trimming shortened V by 6 bases and J by 2 bases, and 24 bases separated the two germline ends. Per germline, CDR1 LGHNA and CDR2 YNFKEQ. Written as DNA, the CDR3 is TGTGCCAGCAGTCAAATCCCACCGGGACAGCGGGACACAGATACGCAGTATTTT. It codes for CASSQIPPGQRDTDTQYF.

This clonotype has more than one count but fewer than ten. V is TRBV12-3 or TRBV12-4 and J is TRBJ2-6, with D perhaps matching TRBD2 (6 bases). This CDR3 has 13 residues. Trimming took 7 bases from V and 13 from J, leaving 17 bases between them. For the CDR3, the DNA is TGTGCCAGCAACCCCGGGACTCCGCGGGTCCTGACTTTC. Its protein is CASNPGTPRVLTF.

This clonotype came up a few times. This chain joins TRBV14 and TRBJ1-6; D ambiguous. CDR1 and CDR2 from the germline V gene are SGHDN and FVKESK. V gave up 3 bases and J gave up 10 bases, with 10 bases separating them. The CDR3 runs 13 residues. The CDR3: CASSHPPASPLHF. The CDR3 DNA sequence: TGTGCCAGCAGCCATCCCCCTGCCTCACCCCTCCACTTT. Filled out from reference TRBV14 and TRBJ1-6, the complete variable domain reads EAGVTQFPSHSVIEKGQTVTLRCDPISGHDNLYWYRRVMGKEIKFLLHFVKESKQDESGMPNNRFLAERTGGTYSTLKVQPAELEDSGVYFCASSHPPASPLHFGNGTRLTVT.

The chain couples TRBV7-3 to TRBJ2-2, with a weak D call TRBD2 (6 bases). V shed 5 bases and J shed 7 bases, with 14 bases lying between them. The CDR3 loop spans 14 amino acids. The germline CDR1 and CDR2 sequences are SGHTA and FQGTGA. The CDR3 is CASSHGLANGELFF. The CDR3 nucleotides are TGTGCCAGCAGCCATGGGCTAGCGAACGGGGAGCTGTTTTTT.

This clonotype appeared a few times. The chain has TRBV29-1 and TRBJ2-7; D perhaps matches TRBD1 (5 bases). The CDR3 is made up of 11 amino acids. Deletions cut 1 base from V and 9 bases from J, with 10 bases between. The germline V gene has CDR1 SQVTM and CDR2 ANQGSEA. CDR3: CSVEVGHSQYF. Here the CDR3 DNA reads TGCAGCGTTGAAGTGGGGCATTCGCAGTACTTC.

This clonotype occurred many times. V and J are TRBV29-1 and TRBJ2-1; D gene ambiguous. Germline V CDR1 and CDR2: SQVTM, ANQGSEA. This CDR3 has 10 residues. Trimming took off 8 bases at V and 8 bases at J, with 10 bases between the two ends. The CDR3 nucleotides read TGCAGCTTCCCAGGTGATGAGCAGTTCTTC. Translated, it gives CSFPGDEQFF.

This clonotype was seen only a few times. The chain has TRBV27 and TRBJ1-3; D may be TRBD1 (5 bases). The CDR3 is made up of 15 amino acids. V shed 3 bases and J shed 10 bases, with 19 bases lying between them. Germline CDR1 MNHEY, CDR2 SMNVEV (reference sequence). The CDR3 region has the DNA TGTGCCAGCAGTTTCGAGGGGTTTCTCCTACCTACCATATATTTT. It yields the protein CASSFEGFLLPTIYF.

The genes are TRBV29-1 and TRBJ2-3; D is unclear. The CDR3 has 12 residues. Trimming removed 6 bases at V and 4 bases at J, with 11 bases between. Germline assignment: CDR1 SQVTM and CDR2 ANQGSEA. CDR3 sequence (DNA): TGCAGCGTGGACCATCCACCAGATACGCAGTATTTT. This translates into CSVDHPPDTQYF.

The chain links TRBV11-2 to TRBJ2-3; 8 positions match TRBD2. V lost 1 base to trimming and J lost 3 bases; unmatched junction nucleotides: 9. Per the germline V gene, CDR1 is SGHAT and CDR2 is FQNNGV. The CDR3 length is 17 residues. The CDR3 DNA is TGTGCCAGCAGCTTAGGGTCCAGCGGGAGTTCGACAGATACGCAGTATTTT. The encoded protein is CASSLGSSGSSTDTQYF.

In its sample, this clonotype was seen many times. The chain combines TRBV5-1 with TRBJ1-2; 8 nucleotides align to TRBD1. J lost 2 bases, V lost 3 bases, and 12 bases had no gene match. Per germline, CDR1 SGHRS and CDR2 YFSETQ. This CDR3 is built from 17 residues. CDR3 in DNA: TGCGCCAGCAGCTATCGATCGGACAGGGCGGACAACTATGGCTACACCTTC. This gives the protein CASSYRSDRADNYGYTF.

About this clonotype: An end of the junction does not agree with germline; a read error may underlie this. The chain carries TRBV27 and TRBJ2-5; unclear D gene. The CDR3 is 13 amino acids. Looked up from germline, CDR1 is MNHEY and CDR2 is SMNVEV (reference sequence). The CDR3 here is CACSSNSQETQYF. The CDR3 DNA reads TGTGCCTGCAGTTCTAACTCACAAGAGACCCAGTACTTC.

This clonotype has ten or more counts. The V and J genes are TRBV5-1 and TRBJ2-2, with 9 bases lining up with TRBD1. CDR3 size: 16 residues. V dropped 4 bases and J dropped 7; count of bases not matched to a gene: 11. Germline V gene data show CDR1 as SGHRS and CDR2 as YFSETQ. Here the CDR3 reads CASSLDGTGLFGELFF. The CDR3 coding sequence is TGCGCCAGCAGCCTGGACGGGACAGGGTTGTTCGGGGAGCTGTTTTTT.

The chain couples TRBV5-6 to TRBJ2-1; TRBD2 matches 7 bases. Germline CDR1 reads SGHDT; CDR2 reads YYEEEE. Unmatched junction bases numbered 4, after V lost 4 bases and J lost 9 bases. The CDR3 is 12 residues long. CDR3 DNA sequence: TGTGCCAGCAGCGGGTGGGGGGGTGAGCAGTTCTTC. Translated, it gives CASSGWGGEQFF.

The sample holds many counts of this clonotype. J is TRBJ2-1 and V is TRBV28, with 11 bases fitting TRBD2. Germline CDR1 and CDR2: MDHEN and SYDVKM. J gave up 3 bases and V 3 bases, and 7 bases lay outside the gene matches. The CDR3 consists of 17 residues. The CDR3 sequence is CASSFPGTSGDYNEQFF. CDR3 bases: TGTGCCAGCAGTTTCCCGGGGACTAGCGGAGACTACAATGAGCAGTTCTTC. Full variable domain (outside the CDR3, taken from reference TRBV28 and TRBJ2-1): DVKVTQSSRYLVKRTGEKVFLECVQDMDHENMFWYRQDPGLGLRLIYFSYDVKMKEKGDIPEGYSVSREKKERFSLILESASTNQTSMYLCASSFPGTSGDYNEQFFGPGTRLTVL.

The V gene is TRBV20-1, the J gene TRBJ1-2; D unresolved. Trimming pared 4 bases from V and 2 bases from J, leaving 11 bases between. CDR3 length equals 13 residues. Looked up from germline, CDR1 is DFQATT and CDR2 is SNEGSKA (reference sequence). CDR3 residues: CSAISGANYGYTF. CDR3 nucleotides: TGCAGTGCTATCTCAGGTGCCAACTATGGCTACACCTTC.